This T cell receptor (beta chain) is from a study of T cell responses to AZD1222 COVID-19 vaccine. Produced via immunoSEQ multiplex PCR; TCRdb's table is partial and in-frame only. The sample has roughly 100,000 clones; approximately 90% are singletons. Turning to this clone: Its target is not known.

Per germline, CDR1 SNHLY and CDR2 FYNNEI. The J segment lost 3 bases and the V segment lost 8 bases, leaving 12 bases of the junction unmatched. CDR3 length: 16 amino acids. Whole-study findings and limits: Clonal diversity may have been underestimated in mostly white British donors. Sampling that yielded the repertoires occurred only after the peak T cell response. Only 5 or 6 people who got AZD1222 tested seropositive at baseline.

The TCR originated in an adult in good health. The material sequenced was peripheral blood, taken on day 0 of AZD1222 vaccination. This chain connects TRBV2 to TRBJ2-3, with 9 bases identical to TRBD2. The DNA for the CDR3 is TGTGCCAGCGCTGGGGCGATAGCGGGGGCGACAGATACGCAGTATTTT. Residues: CASAGAIAGATDTQYF.